This TCR beta chain comes out of a study of T-cell reconstitution after alpha-beta-depleted transplantation in children. This clonotype was observed many times. CDR1 is DFQATT, CDR2 SNEGSKA, per germline (reference sequence). The CDR3 loop spans 15 amino acids. Trimming removed 1 base from V and 1 base from J; junction bases left unmatched: 5. It was with unique molecular identifiers that the TCRbeta library was prepared. TCRdb re-analysed the PCR reads in MiXCR, keeping a single row per CDR3 protein. The table includes hundreds of thousands of distinct CDR3 sequences, 9.5% to 13% detected once. The chain carries TRBV20-1 and TRBJ1-1; 8 nucleotides line up with TRBD1. The specimen comprised PBMCs, sampled before TCRalphabeta/CD19-depleted stem cell transplant. The sequence derives from a child younger than two with acute myeloid leukemia, due to receive a stem cell transplant. CDR3 coding DNA: TGCAGTGCTAGAGGCCGGACAGGGCCGAACACTGAAGCTTTCTTT. It translates to CSARGRTGPNTEAFF.